The next 18 T cell receptor beta chains were all read from a single sample in a study of blood T cell repertoires in COVID-19. Produced via immunoSEQ multiplex PCR; TCRdb's table is partial and in-frame only. The sample carries approximately 35,000 clones, approximately 80% recorded once. Sequenced material: peripheral blood. The receptors were sampled from a man at least 80 years old with acute or convalescent COVID-19.

This clone has only a few counts. The V gene is TRBV6-6, the J gene TRBJ2-6; D is perhaps TRBD1 (7 bases). The CDR3 consists of 16 residues. The germline V gene encodes CDR1 MNHNY and CDR2 SVGAGI (reference sequence). The V end was cut by 2 bases, the J end by 2 bases, with 10 bases between. CDR3: CASSYGRGAGANVLTF. CDR3 sequence (DNA): TGTGCCAGCAGTTACGGCAGGGGGGCTGGGGCCAACGTCCTGACTTTC.

The chain is built from TRBV27 and TRBJ2-5; D perhaps matches TRBD2 (6 bases). V was cut by 6 bases and J by 4 bases, with 12 bases left in between. The CDR3 totals 13 residues. Germline-derived CDR1 and CDR2 are MNHEY and SMNVEV (reference sequence). CDR3 DNA: TGTGCCAGCAGGCGTCAGGGAGGAGAGACCCAGTACTTC. Translated: CASRRQGGETQYF.

This rearrangement joins TRBV2 to TRBJ2-4, with 7 nucleotides matching TRBD2. Germline V lookup: CDR1 SNHLY, CDR2 FYNNEI. The CDR3 contains 17 residues. V trimming: 6 bases; J trimming: 0 bases; junction bases outside the gene matches: 11. CDR3 sequence reads: CASSRRVAGIAKNIQYF. As DNA, the CDR3 is TGTGCCAGCAGCCGCCGAGTAGCGGGTATAGCCAAAAACATTCAGTACTTC.

This clone has a single count. The CDR3 sequence: CASMQGALPGELFF. CDR3 DNA: TGTGCCAGTATGCAGGGGGCGCTTCCCGGGGAGCTGTTTTTT. The genes are TRBV5-4 and TRBJ2-2; TRBD1 aligns across 8 bases. V lost 8 bases and J lost 6; bases outside the gene matches: 9. Germline V CDR1 and CDR2: SGHNT, YYREEE (reference sequence). The CDR3 is made up of 14 amino acids.

The genes are TRBV19 and TRBJ2-5; TRBD1 matches 9 bases. CDR1 and CDR2 from the germline V gene are LNHDA and SQIVND (reference sequence). This CDR3 comprises 16 residues. J lost 14 bases, V lost 5 bases, and 21 bases had no gene match. This CDR3 is CASSAGGQGPSTVSYF. In nucleotides, the CDR3 is TGTGCCAGTAGTGCCGGAGGACAGGGGCCCTCTACAGTTTCCTACTTC.

This rearrangement joins TRBV18 to TRBJ2-1; 9 bases align to TRBD2. The CDR3 has 16 amino acids. Germline V gene sequence: CDR1 KGHSH, CDR2 LQKENI. V was pared by 2 bases and J by 4 bases, with 6 bases of the junction left unmatched. CDR3 in DNA: TGTGCCAGCTCACCAGGCGGGAGGGCCAAGTACAATGAGCAGTTCTTC. Amino acid sequence: CASSPGGRAKYNEQFF.

This rearrangement joins TRBV3-1 (or the pseudogene TRBV3-2) to TRBJ2-1, with 12 bases identical to TRBD2. Germline CDR1 is LGHDT and CDR2 is YNNKEL (reference sequence). The CDR3 length is 16 residues. V shed 4 bases and J 4 bases; nucleotides not matched to a gene: 5. CDR3 DNA sequence: TGTGCCAGCAGCCGACGGACTAGCGGGGAATACAATGAGCAGTTCTTC. It specifies CASSRRTSGEYNEQFF.

The chain joins TRBV10-3 to TRBJ2-7; the D gene is possibly TRBD1 (6 bases). Germline CDR1 is ENHRY and CDR2 is SYGVKD. This CDR3 is built from 14 residues. With 3 bases removed from V and 4 bases from J, the gap between germline ends came to 13 bases. Here the CDR3 DNA reads TGTGCCATCAGTGACCTGGACAGAATATACGAGCAGTACTTC. Encoded protein: CAISDLDRIYEQYF.

The chain couples TRBV16 to TRBJ2-7; possible D gene TRBD1, 6 bases. This CDR3 has 14 residues. The germline gives CDR1 KGHSY, CDR2 FQNENV. V lost 5 bases and J lost 3, with 14 bases in between. In DNA, the CDR3 is TGTGCCAGCAGCAACACAGGGTGGGACTACGAGCAGTACTTC. Protein: CASSNTGWDYEQYF.

The chain combines TRBV18 with TRBJ2-7; 10 positions match TRBD1. CDR3 length equals 16 residues. After removal of 2 bases from V and 3 bases from J, the junction contained 7 bases not matched to a gene. Germline CDR1 and CDR2: KGHSH and LQKENI. The CDR3 loop reads CASSPTPGQGNYEQYF. CDR3 coding DNA: TGTGCCAGCTCACCAACTCCGGGACAGGGGAACTACGAGCAGTACTTC.

The chain couples TRBV5-1 to TRBJ1-5, with a tentative D call TRBD1 (5 bases). Germline V gene lookup returns CDR1 SGHRS and CDR2 YFSETQ. Trimming removed 5 bases at V and 3 bases at J, with 9 bases between. This CDR3 is 13 amino acids long. The DNA of the CDR3 is TGCGCCAGCAGTCAGGGTCCCAATCAGCCCCAGCATTTT. It encodes CASSQGPNQPQHF.

This chain uses TRBV7-8 with TRBJ2-7; the match to TRBD2 covers 12 bases. CDR1 and CDR2 (germline): SGHVS, FQNEAQ. The CDR3 consists of 15 residues. J was trimmed by 8 bases and V by 1 base; bases with no gene match: 6. CDR3: CASSLGLAGGLKQYF. The DNA of the CDR3 is TGTGCCAGCAGCTTAGGTCTAGCGGGAGGGCTGAAGCAGTACTTC.

The chain has TRBV7-2 and TRBJ2-3; 7 bases agree with TRBD2. Germline V gene data show CDR1 as SGHTA and CDR2 as FQGNSA. V was clipped by 0 bases and J by 1 base; unmatched bases: 1. The CDR3 spans 15 residues. CDR3 loop: CASSLALAGTDTQYF. CDR3 DNA: TGTGCCAGCAGCTTAGCGCTAGCGGGCACAGATACGCAGTATTTT.

This clone was seen once. The CDR3 DNA reads as TGTGCCAGCAGCGAGGACAGTGAGCAGTTCTTC. As protein: CASSEDSEQFF. The J gene is TRBJ2-1, the V gene TRBV2; the D gene is possibly TRBD1 (6 bases). Trimming took off 6 bases at V and 9 bases at J, with 9 bases between the two ends. CDR1 and CDR2 (germline): SNHLY, FYNNEI. CDR3 length: 11 amino acids.

This chain links TRBV7-2 with TRBJ2-3, with 10 bases aligning to TRBD2. The CDR3 totals 17 residues. The trim removed 0 bases at V and 4 bases at J, leaving 7 bases unmatched. Per the germline V gene, CDR1 is SGHTA and CDR2 is FQGNSA. The CDR3 DNA reads as TGTGCCAGCAGCTTAGCGTCTAGCGGGAGAGGAGCAGATACGCAGTATTTT. The encoded protein is CASSLASSGRGADTQYF.

This clone was observed a handful of times. The J gene is TRBJ1-3, the V gene TRBV5-1; no reliable D call. The CDR3 contains 14 residues. Trimming took off 4 bases at V and 4 bases at J, with 12 bases between the two ends. CDR1 is SGHRS, CDR2 YFSETQ, per germline. In nucleotides, the CDR3 is TGCGCCAGCAGCCCGGGCGGAGGAGGAAACACCATATATTTT. It is translated as CASSPGGGGNTIYF.

J is TRBJ2-2 and V is TRBV2; 7 bases agree with TRBD2. With 7 bases clipped from V and 3 bases from J, the junction kept 17 bases outside the gene matches. The germline V gene encodes CDR1 SNHLY and CDR2 FYNNEI. The CDR3 spans 18 residues. For the CDR3, the DNA is TGTGCCAGCAACCAAAGGTTGGGGGAGGGCCGGTACACCGGGGAGCTGTTTTTT. Its translation: CASNQRLGEGRYTGELFF.

CDR3 bases: TGTGCCAGCAGCTCCTCTCGGGGGGGCCTCAATGAGCAGTTCTTC. Residues: CASSSSRGGLNEQFF. The chain couples TRBV7-2 to TRBJ2-1, with 8 bases that match TRBD2. Trimming at V came to 4 bases and at J to 6 bases, leaving 8 bases not matched to a gene. Germline lookup yields CDR1 SGHTA and CDR2 FQGNSA. The CDR3 spans 15 residues. The entire variable domain, with the rest obtained from reference TRBV7-2 and TRBJ2-1, is as follows: GAGVSQSPSNKVTEKGKDVELRCDPISGHTALYWYRQSLGQGLEFLIYFQGNSAPDKSGLPSDRFSAERTGGSVSTLTIQRTQQEDSAVYLCASSSSRGGLNEQFFGPGTRLTVL.